This TCR beta chain was obtained from a study of cytomegalovirus exposure and HLA in healthy donors. The germline V gene encodes CDR1 SEHNR and CDR2 FQNEAQ (reference sequence). The CDR3 is 15 residues long. The V segment lost 5 bases and the J segment 3 bases; nucleotides outside the gene matches: 7. Both 60 Vbeta primers and 13 Jbeta primers went into the PCR. Generated by immunoSEQ multiplex PCR, the TCRdb table keeps only in-frame clones and is missing some. The table has 150,000 to 200,000 clones, 70% to 80% seen once. V usage is TRBV7-9 and J usage is TRBJ1-1; 9 nucleotides line up with TRBD1. The clonotype comes from a man aged 25-45 years in good health and CMV-seronegative. The sequencing sample was made of PBMCs. Here the CDR3 DNA reads TGTGCCAGCAGCCGAGCACAGGGGGCGCACACTGAAGCTTTCTTT. Translation: CASSRAQGAHTEAFF. The whole variable domain, remainder taken from reference TRBV7-9 and TRBJ1-1, is DTGVSQNPRHKITKRGQNVTFRCDPISEHNRLYWYRQTLGQGPEFLTYFQNEAQLEKSRLLSDRFSAERPKGSFSTLEIQRTEQGDSAMYLCASSRAQGAHTEAFFGQGTRLTVV.